The clone carrying this TCR beta chain was seen a handful of times. The target antigen is unknown. The record originates from a study of T-cell memory formation after mild COVID-19. Germline-derived CDR1 and CDR2 are SGHTA and FQGNSA. The CDR3 consists of 14 residues. V lost 3 bases, J lost 4 bases, and 11 bases lay in between. Study-wide points: Pre-infection memory harbored some responding clones, suggesting cross-reactive memory joined. Clones from the second wave (peaking day 37) had unconfirmed SARS-CoV-2 specificity. Chiefly within CM and EM were the contracting CD4+ clones; CD8+ ones were within EMRA. Contracting clones from day 15 to 85 had balanced CD4/CD8; later expanders favoured CD4+.

TCRdb analysed the 5' RACE reads with MiXCR anew, one entry per CDR3 protein. The sample has about 250,000 distinct CDR3 sequences; about a sixth are singletons. The chain recombines TRBV7-2 with TRBJ2-3; D remains unclear. The clonotype was recovered from a man between 18 and 29 years old who had mild COVID-19 (a few samples of this study predate the infection). Cell type and time point are not known. Sequencing was carried out using PBMCs or a T cell subset sorted from them (not recorded which). CDR3 in amino acids: CASSFRRGPDTQYF. For the CDR3, the DNA is TGTGCCAGCAGCTTCCGTAGAGGCCCAGATACGCAGTATTTT. The variable domain in full, with the rest retrieved from reference TRBV7-2 and TRBJ2-3, is GAGVSQSPSNKVTEKGKDVELRCDPISGHTALYWYRQSLGQGLEFLIYFQGNSAPDKSGLPSDRFSAERTGGSVSTLTIQRTQQEDSAVYLCASSFRRGPDTQYFGPGTRLTVL.